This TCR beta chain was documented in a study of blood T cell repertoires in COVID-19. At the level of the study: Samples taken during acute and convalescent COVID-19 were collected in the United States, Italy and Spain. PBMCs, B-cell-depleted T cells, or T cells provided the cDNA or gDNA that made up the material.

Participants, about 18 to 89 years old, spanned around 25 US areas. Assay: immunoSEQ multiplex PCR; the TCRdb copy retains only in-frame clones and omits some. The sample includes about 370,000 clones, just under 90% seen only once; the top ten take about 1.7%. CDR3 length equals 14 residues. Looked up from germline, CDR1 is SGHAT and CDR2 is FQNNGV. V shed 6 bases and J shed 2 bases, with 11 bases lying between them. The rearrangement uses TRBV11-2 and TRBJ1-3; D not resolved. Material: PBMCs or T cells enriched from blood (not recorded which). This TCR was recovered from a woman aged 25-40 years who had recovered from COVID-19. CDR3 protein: CASRPTSAGNTIYF. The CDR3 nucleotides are TGTGCCAGCAGACCCACCAGCGCTGGAAACACCATATATTTT. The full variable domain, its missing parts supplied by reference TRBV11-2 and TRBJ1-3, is EAGVAQSPRYKIIEKRQSVAFWCNPISGHATLYWYQQILGQGPKLLIQFQNNGVVDDSQLPKDRFSAERLKGVDSTLKIQPAKLEDSAVYLCASRPTSAGNTIYFGEGSWLTVV.